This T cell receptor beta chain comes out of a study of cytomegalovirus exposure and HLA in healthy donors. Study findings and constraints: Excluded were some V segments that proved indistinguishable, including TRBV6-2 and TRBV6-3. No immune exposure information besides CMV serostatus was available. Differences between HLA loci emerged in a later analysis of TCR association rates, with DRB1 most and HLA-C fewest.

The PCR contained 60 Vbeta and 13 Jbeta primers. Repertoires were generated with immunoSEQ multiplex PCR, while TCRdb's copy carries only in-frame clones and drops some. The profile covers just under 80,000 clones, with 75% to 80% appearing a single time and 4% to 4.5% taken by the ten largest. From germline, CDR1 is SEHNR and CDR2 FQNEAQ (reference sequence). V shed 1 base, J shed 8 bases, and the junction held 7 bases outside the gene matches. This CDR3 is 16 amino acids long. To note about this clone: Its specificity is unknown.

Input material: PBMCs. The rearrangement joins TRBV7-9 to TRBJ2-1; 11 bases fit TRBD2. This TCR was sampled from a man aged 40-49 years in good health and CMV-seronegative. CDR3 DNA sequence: TGTGCCAGCAGCTTAGAGGGGACTAGCGGTACCTATGAGCAGTTCTTC. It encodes CASSLEGTSGTYEQFF. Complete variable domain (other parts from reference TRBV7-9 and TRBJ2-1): DTGVSQNPRHKITKRGQNVTFRCDPISEHNRLYWYRQTLGQGPEFLTYFQNEAQLEKSRLLSDRFSAERPKGSFSTLEIQRTEQGDSAMYLCASSLEGTSGTYEQFFGPGTRLTVL.